This TCR beta chain was identified in a study of blood T cell repertoires in COVID-19. Study details: Whether acute or convalescent, the COVID-19 samples came from the United States, Italy and Spain. Nucleic acid was either cDNA or gDNA, and it came from T cells, B-cell-depleted T cells, or PBMCs.

Original methodology: How many nucleated cells were present was estimated from reference gene primer amplification. Some clones are missing from TCRdb's copy, which holds only in-frame ones; the method was immunoSEQ multiplex PCR. The V and J calls and clone size are taken from that table; D and trimming were inferred from the DNA. Among about 230,000 clones listed, 84% were seen once. V dropped 6 bases and J dropped 8; count of bases not matched to a gene: 13. The CDR3 covers 15 residues. Looked up from germline, CDR1 is SGHRS and CDR2 is YFSETQ. The clonotype was recovered from a man aged 35 to 55 who had recovered from COVID-19. The chain couples TRBV5-1 to TRBJ2-1; TRBD2 matches at 8 bases. Sequenced material: peripheral blood. This CDR3 reads CASNSQGLVIDEQFF. As DNA, the CDR3 is TGCGCCAGCAATTCTCAGGGACTAGTCATCGATGAGCAGTTCTTC.